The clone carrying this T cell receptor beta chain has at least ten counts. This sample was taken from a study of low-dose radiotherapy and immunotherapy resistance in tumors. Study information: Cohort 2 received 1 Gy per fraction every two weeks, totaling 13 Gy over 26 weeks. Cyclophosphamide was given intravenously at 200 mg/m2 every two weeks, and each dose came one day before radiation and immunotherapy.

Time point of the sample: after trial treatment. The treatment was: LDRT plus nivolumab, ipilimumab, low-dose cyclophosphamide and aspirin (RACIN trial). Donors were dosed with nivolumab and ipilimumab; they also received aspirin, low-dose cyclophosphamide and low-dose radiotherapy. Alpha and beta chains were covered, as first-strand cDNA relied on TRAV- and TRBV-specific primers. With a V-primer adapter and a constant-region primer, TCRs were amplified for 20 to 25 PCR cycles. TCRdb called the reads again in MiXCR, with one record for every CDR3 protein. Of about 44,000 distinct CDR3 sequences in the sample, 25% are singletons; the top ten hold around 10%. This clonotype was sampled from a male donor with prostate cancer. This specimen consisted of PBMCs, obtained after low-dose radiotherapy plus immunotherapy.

For the CDR3, the DNA is TGTGCCAGCAGCCAAGATCACGTTTACGAGCAGTACTTC. As protein: CASSQDHVYEQYF. The rearrangement links TRBV3-1 to TRBJ2-7; D unresolved. The CDR3 has 13 amino acids. Germline V CDR1 and CDR2: LGHDT, YNNKEL (reference sequence). Trimming stripped 0 bases from V and 4 bases from J, with 7 bases between.